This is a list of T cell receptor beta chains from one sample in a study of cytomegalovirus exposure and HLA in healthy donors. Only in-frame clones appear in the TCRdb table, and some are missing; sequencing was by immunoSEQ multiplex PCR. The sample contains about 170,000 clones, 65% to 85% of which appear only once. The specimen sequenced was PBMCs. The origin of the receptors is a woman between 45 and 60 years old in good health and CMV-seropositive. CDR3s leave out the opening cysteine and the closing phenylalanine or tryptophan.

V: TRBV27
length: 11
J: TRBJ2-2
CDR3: ASRRERTGELF

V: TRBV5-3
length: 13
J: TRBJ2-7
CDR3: ARRLALAGSYEQY

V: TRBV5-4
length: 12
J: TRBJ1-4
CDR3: ASSLVGQSEKLF

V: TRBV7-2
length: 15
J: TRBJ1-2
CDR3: ASSLSQGPGTGYDYT

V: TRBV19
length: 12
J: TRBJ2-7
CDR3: ASSTYLRGREQY

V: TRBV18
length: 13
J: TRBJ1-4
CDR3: ASSPRDTKGEKLF

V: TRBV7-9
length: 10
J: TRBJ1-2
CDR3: ASSSSDYGYT

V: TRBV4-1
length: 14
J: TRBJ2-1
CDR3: ASSGLAGESYNEQF

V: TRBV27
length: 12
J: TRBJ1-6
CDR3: ASATGEPGSPLH

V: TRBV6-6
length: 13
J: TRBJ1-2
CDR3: ASSYSPGGDYGYT

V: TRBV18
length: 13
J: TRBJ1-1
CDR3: ASSLFQGENTEAF